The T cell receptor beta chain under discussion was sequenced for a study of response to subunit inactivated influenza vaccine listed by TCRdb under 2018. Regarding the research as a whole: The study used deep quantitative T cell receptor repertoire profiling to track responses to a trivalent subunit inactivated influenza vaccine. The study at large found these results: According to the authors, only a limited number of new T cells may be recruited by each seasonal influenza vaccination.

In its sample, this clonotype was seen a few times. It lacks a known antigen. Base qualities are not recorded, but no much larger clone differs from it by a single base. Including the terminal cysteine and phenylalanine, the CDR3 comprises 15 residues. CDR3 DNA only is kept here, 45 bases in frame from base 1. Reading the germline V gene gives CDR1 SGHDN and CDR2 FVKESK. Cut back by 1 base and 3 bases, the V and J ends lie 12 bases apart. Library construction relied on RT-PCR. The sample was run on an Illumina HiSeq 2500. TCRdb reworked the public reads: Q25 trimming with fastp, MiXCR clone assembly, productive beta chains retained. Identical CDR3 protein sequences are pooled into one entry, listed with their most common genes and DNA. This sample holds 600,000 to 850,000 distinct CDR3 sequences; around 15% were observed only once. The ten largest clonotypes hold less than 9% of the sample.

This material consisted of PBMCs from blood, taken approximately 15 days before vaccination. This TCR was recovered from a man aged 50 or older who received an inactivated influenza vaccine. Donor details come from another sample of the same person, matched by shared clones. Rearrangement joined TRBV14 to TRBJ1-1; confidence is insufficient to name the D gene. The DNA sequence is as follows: TGTGCCAGCAGCCAAGGTGGAGGGTCGTACACTGAAGCTTTCTTT. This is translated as CASSQGGGSYTEAFF.